The clone carrying this T cell receptor (beta chain) was picked up a small number of times. Antigen unknown. TCRdb redid the calling of the reads with MiXCR, one entry per CDR3 protein. The data hold about 920,000 distinct CDR3 sequences, with 31% observed a single time. This entry comes from a study of T cell repertoires in cytomegalovirus infection. Study-level findings and limits: Accumulated public TCR beta family frequency recognized individuals carrying CMV together with the relevant HLA.

Between the trimmed V and J ends, which lost 4 bases and 3 bases, there was a span of 15 bases. The CDR3 has 16 residues. Germline CDR1 reads MDHEN; CDR2 reads SYDVKM. Sequenced here: cultured CD8+ T cells from PBMCs, sampled from culture after CMV antigen stimulation. The sequence derives from a human donor in good health (CMV status not recorded). Some clones in this sample may be carry-over from other donors' samples. The V and J genes are TRBV28 and TRBJ1-4; possible D gene TRBD1, 6 bases. The CDR3 coding sequence is TGTGCCAGCAGTTCGGCGGACAGTGTTCCTAATGAAAAACTGTTTTTT. Protein: CASSSADSVPNEKLFF. The full variable domain, completed using reference TRBV28 and TRBJ1-4, is DVKVTQSSRYLVKRTGEKVFLECVQDMDHENMFWYRQDPGLGLRLIYFSYDVKMKEKGDIPEGYSVSREKKERFSLILESASTNQTSMYLCASSSADSVPNEKLFFGSGTQLSVL.